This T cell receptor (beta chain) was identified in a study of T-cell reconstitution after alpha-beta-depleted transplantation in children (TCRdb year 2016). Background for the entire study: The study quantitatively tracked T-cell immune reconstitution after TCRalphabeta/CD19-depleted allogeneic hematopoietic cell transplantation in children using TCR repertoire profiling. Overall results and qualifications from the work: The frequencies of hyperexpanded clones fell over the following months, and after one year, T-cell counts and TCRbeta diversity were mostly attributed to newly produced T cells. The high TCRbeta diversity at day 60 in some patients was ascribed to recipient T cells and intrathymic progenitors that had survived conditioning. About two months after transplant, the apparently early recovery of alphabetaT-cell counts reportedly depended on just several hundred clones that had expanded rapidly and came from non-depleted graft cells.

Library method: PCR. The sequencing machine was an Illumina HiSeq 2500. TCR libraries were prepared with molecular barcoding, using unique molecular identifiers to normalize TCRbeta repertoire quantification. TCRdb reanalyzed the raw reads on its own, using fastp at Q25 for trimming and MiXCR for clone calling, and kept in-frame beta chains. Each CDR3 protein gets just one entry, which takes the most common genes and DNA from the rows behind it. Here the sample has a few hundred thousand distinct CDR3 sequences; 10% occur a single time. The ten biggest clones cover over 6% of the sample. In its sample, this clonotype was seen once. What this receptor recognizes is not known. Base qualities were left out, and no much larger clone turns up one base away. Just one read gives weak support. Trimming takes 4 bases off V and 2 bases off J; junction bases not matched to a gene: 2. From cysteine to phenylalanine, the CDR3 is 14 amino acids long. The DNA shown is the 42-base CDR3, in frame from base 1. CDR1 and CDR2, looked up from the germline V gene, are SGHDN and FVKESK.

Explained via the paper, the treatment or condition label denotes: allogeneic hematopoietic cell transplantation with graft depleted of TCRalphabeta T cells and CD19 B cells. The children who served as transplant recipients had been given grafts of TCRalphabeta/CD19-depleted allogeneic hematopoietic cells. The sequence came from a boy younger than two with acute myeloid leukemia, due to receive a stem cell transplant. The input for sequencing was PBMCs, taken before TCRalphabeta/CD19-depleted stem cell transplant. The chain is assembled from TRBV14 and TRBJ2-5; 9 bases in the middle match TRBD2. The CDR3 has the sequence CASSPSGAQETQYF. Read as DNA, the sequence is TGTGCCAGCAGCCCTAGCGGGGCACAAGAGACCCAGTACTTC.